This T cell receptor beta chain was sequenced in a study of cytomegalovirus exposure and HLA in healthy donors. Study observations and caveats: Rare TCR sequences dominated, though some public TCRs recurred in many donors.

The PCR made use of 60 Vbeta and 13 Jbeta primers. Some clones are missing from TCRdb's copy, which holds only in-frame ones; the method was immunoSEQ multiplex PCR. The sample includes roughly 170,000 clones, over 75% of them seen just once. About this clone itself: The antigen remains undetermined.

The CDR3 loop spans 18 amino acids. Germline lookup yields CDR1 KGHSH and CDR2 LQKENI. J gave up 4 bases and V 3 bases, and 15 bases lay outside the gene matches. The rearrangement links TRBV18 to TRBJ1-5, with TRBD1 matching over 7 bases. The sample taken for sequencing was PBMCs. This clonotype was sampled from a woman in her 30s in good health and CMV-seronegative. The DNA for the CDR3 is TGTGCCAGCTCACCCCCGGGACAGATGACACCATCGAATCAGCCCCAGCATTTT. Translating gives CASSPPGQMTPSNQPQHF.